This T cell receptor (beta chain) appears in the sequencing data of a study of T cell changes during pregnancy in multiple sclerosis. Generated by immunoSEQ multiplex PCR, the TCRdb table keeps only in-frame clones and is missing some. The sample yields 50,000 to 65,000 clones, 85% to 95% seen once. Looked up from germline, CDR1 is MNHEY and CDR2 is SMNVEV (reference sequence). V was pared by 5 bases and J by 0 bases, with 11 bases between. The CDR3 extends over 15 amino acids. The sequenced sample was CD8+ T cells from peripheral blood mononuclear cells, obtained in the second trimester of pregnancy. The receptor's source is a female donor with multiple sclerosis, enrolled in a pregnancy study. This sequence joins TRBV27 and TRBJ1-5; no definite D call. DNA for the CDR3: TGTGCCAGCAGTCCTGGGGAGGTTAGCAATCAGCCCCAGCATTTT. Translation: CASSPGEVSNQPQHF.